This TCR beta chain was profiled in a study of molecular identifiers for immune sequencing clone quantification. Study observations and caveats: Identical TCR molecules sharing a barcode could underestimate highly expanded clone sizes.

The CDR3 runs to 15 residues. Germline values: CDR1 LGHNA, CDR2 YSLEER. TCRdb itself ran the PCR reads through MiXCR, one entry per CDR3 protein. The sample lists some 35,000 distinct CDR3 sequences, about 20% occurring once. This clonotype has a count of ten or more. Its antigen is not identified. The germline gene is not matched at one end of the junction; a read error may be the cause. This receptor was obtained from a human donor in good health. Some libraries in this study had Jurkat cell RNA spiked in. The chain recombines TRBV4-3 with TRBJ2-7; the match to TRBD2 covers 9 bases. Sequencing input: naive CD8+ T cells from blood, with Jurkat cell RNA spiked in. Subset in this sample: FACS-sorted CD8+CD4-CCR7+CD45RA+ naive T cells. The CDR3 sequence: CASSQDVGIAGVLHF. The CDR3 nucleotides read TGCGCCAGCAGCCAAGACGTCGGGATAGCGGGGGTTCTCCACTTC.